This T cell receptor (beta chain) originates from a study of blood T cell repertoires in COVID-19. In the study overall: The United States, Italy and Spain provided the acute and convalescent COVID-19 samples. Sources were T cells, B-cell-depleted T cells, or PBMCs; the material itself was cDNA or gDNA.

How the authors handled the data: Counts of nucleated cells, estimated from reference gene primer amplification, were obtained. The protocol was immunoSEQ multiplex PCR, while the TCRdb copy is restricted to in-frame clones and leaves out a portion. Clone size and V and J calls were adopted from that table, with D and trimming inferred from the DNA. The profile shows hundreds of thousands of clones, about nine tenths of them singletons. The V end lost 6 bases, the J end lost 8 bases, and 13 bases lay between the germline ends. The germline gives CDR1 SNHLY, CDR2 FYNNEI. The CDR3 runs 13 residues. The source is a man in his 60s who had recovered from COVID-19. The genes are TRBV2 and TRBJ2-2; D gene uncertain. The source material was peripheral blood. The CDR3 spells CASRVSGMGELFF. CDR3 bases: TGTGCCAGCAGGGTCTCGGGTATGGGGGAGCTGTTTTTT.